Below are 20 T cell receptor beta chains sequenced from a single sample in a study of PD-L1 blockade in urothelial cancer. Time point indicated: peripheral blood 6 weeks after treatment start. Libraries were prepared by immunoSEQ multiplex PCR; TCRdb keeps only in-frame clonotypes and omits some of them. The repertoire consists of fewer than 50,000 clones, with approximately 86% occurring once and the leading ten covering 24%. The specimen comprised PBMCs, sampled around atezolizumab (anti-PD-L1) treatment. The origin of the receptors is a man between 60 and 75 years old with urothelial cancer.

The chain combines TRBV7-9 with TRBJ1-1; no reliable D call. Looked up from germline, CDR1 is SEHNR and CDR2 is FQNEAQ (reference sequence). V shed 5 bases and J shed 2 bases, with 15 bases lying between them. This CDR3 is built from 15 residues. CDR3 protein: CASSTTRVPNTEAFF. DNA for the CDR3: TGTGCCAGCAGCACAACACGGGTACCCAACACTGAAGCTTTCTTT.

The J gene is TRBJ2-5, the V gene TRBV5-1; weak D call: TRBD1 (5 bases). This CDR3 is 13 amino acids long. Between the trimmed V and J ends, which lost 4 bases and 5 bases, there was a span of 12 bases. Looked up from germline, CDR1 is SGHRS and CDR2 is YFSETQ. CDR3 loop: CASSEGRVETQYF. CDR3 sequence (DNA): TGCGCCAGCAGCGAAGGCAGGGTCGAGACCCAGTACTTC.

V is TRBV18 and J is TRBJ1-1; TRBD1 is a possible D gene (5 bases). Germline CDR1 is KGHSH and CDR2 is LQKENI. The CDR3 consists of 13 residues. V was clipped by 4 bases and J by 3 bases, with 9 bases between them. CDR3 residues: CASSRGGDTEAFF. The CDR3 DNA sequence: TGTGCCAGCTCACGTGGGGGGGACACTGAAGCTTTCTTT.

The chain combines TRBV9 with TRBJ1-1; the D gene is possibly TRBD1 (6 bases). The germline V gene encodes CDR1 SGDLS and CDR2 YYNGEE. With 1 base removed from V and 4 bases from J, the gap between germline ends came to 11 bases. The CDR3 runs to 14 residues. The CDR3 here is CASSVRQAGTEAFF. CDR3 bases: TGTGCCAGCAGCGTACGACAGGCAGGCACTGAAGCTTTCTTT.

The V gene is TRBV9, the J gene TRBJ1-1; 8 bases line up with TRBD1. After removal of 0 bases from V and 4 bases from J, the junction contained 5 bases not matched to a gene. The CDR3 sequence is 15 residues long. Germline assignment: CDR1 SGDLS and CDR2 YYNGEE. This CDR3 reads CASSVGQGAVTEAFF. CDR3 in DNA: TGTGCCAGCAGCGTAGGCCAGGGGGCGGTCACTGAAGCTTTCTTT.

This clone was found once. The CDR3 DNA reads as TGCGCCAGCAGCTTGGGGTCTAGCGGCAACGGGCTATACGAGCAGTACTTC. Amino acids: CASSLGSSGNGLYEQYF. The genes are TRBV5-1 and TRBJ2-7; 7 nucleotides agree with TRBD2. Trimming removed 0 bases from V and 4 bases from J; junction bases left unmatched: 13. The CDR3 loop spans 17 amino acids. Germline V lookup: CDR1 SGHRS, CDR2 YFSETQ.

V usage is TRBV4-2 and J usage is TRBJ2-7, with D unresolved. The CDR3 covers 13 residues. With 5 bases removed from V and 5 bases from J, the gap between germline ends came to 13 bases. Germline lookup yields CDR1 LGHNA and CDR2 YNFKEQ. The CDR3 DNA is TGTGCCAGCAGCTTGGTCACTTTTGACGAGCAGTACTTC. Its protein is CASSLVTFDEQYF.

The chain combines TRBV7-8 with TRBJ1-5; D not resolved. Germline CDR1 is SGHVS and CDR2 is FQNEAQ. This CDR3 spans 14 amino acids. The V gene lost 5 bases and the J gene lost 6 bases, with 14 bases spanning the gap. The CDR3 is CASSQLSESQPQHF. CDR3 nucleotides: TGTGCCAGCAGCCAGCTCAGCGAAAGTCAGCCCCAGCATTTT.

V and J are TRBV7-2 and TRBJ1-2; D perhaps matches TRBD1 (6 bases). The CDR3 is 14 residues long. From germline, CDR1 is SGHTA and CDR2 FQGNSA. Trimming took 5 bases from V and 6 from J, leaving 16 bases between them. CDR3 residues: CASSPPGRGHGYTF. The CDR3 coding sequence is TGTGCCAGCAGCCCCCCGGGCAGGGGTCATGGCTACACCTTC.

The V and J genes are TRBV5-1 and TRBJ2-3, with D possibly TRBD2 on 5 matching bases. Trimming removed 0 bases from V and 0 bases from J, with 11 bases in between. The CDR3 extends over 16 amino acids. The germline V gene has CDR1 SGHRS and CDR2 YFSETQ. The CDR3 region has the DNA TGCGCCAGCAGCTTGGGTCTTAGCGTTAGCACAGATACGCAGTATTTT. This codes for CASSLGLSVSTDTQYF.

This chain uses TRBV4-3 with TRBJ2-1; 10 bases fit TRBD1. With 0 bases clipped from V and 5 bases from J, the junction kept 1 base outside the gene matches. The CDR3 contains 15 residues. Germline V gene data show CDR1 as LGHNA and CDR2 as YSLEER. As DNA, the CDR3 is TGCGCCAGCAGCCAAGATGGGACAGGGGACAATGAGCAGTTCTTC. Protein sequence: CASSQDGTGDNEQFF.

The chain joins TRBV9 to TRBJ1-2, with no clear D. This CDR3 comprises 13 residues. Germline CDR1 and CDR2: SGDLS and YYNGEE. V was cut by 3 bases and J by 5 bases, with 11 bases left in between. The CDR3: CASSGGDLYGYTF. CDR3 nucleotides: TGTGCCAGCAGCGGAGGAGACCTATATGGCTACACCTTC.

This chain connects TRBV4-2 to TRBJ2-3; D not certain. Germline V gene sequence: CDR1 LGHNA, CDR2 YNFKEQ. This CDR3 comprises 13 residues. The V end was cut by 1 base, the J end by 1 base, with 3 bases between. CDR3 DNA sequence: TGTGCCAGCAGCCAAGTAGGCACAGATACGCAGTATTTT. Encoded protein: CASSQVGTDTQYF.

This clone was counted a single time. The rearrangement uses TRBV9 and TRBJ2-5; D might be TRBD2 (5 bases). The CDR3 has 14 residues. Trimming cost V 0 bases and J 2 bases, with 8 bases left between them. In germline, CDR1 is SGDLS, CDR2 YYNGEE. CDR3 sequence: CASSVAGRQETQYF. The CDR3 coding sequence is TGTGCCAGCAGCGTAGCGGGAAGGCAAGAGACCCAGTACTTC.

This chain connects TRBV27 to TRBJ1-5; 8 bases are a match to TRBD1. The V segment lost 6 bases and the J segment 4 bases; nucleotides outside the gene matches: 8. CDR1 MNHEY and CDR2 SMNVEV come from the germline V gene (reference sequence). The CDR3 covers 15 residues. The CDR3 region has the DNA TGTGCCAGCAGGAACACAGGGGGTCGTAATCAGCCCCAGCATTTT. Encoded protein: CASRNTGGRNQPQHF.

This clone was seen only once. The chain has TRBV11-2 and TRBJ2-7; the match to TRBD2 covers 7 bases. Looked up from germline, CDR1 is SGHAT and CDR2 is FQNNGV. CDR3 size: 15 residues. J gave up 7 bases and V 0 bases, and 9 bases lay outside the gene matches. The CDR3 here is CASSLDLPGAGEQYF. The CDR3 coding sequence is TGTGCCAGCAGCTTAGACCTTCCGGGAGCGGGAGAGCAGTACTTC. Together with reference TRBV11-2 and TRBJ2-7, the CDR3 gives the full variable domain: EAGVAQSPRYKIIEKRQSVAFWCNPISGHATLYWYQQILGQGPKLLIQFQNNGVVDDSQLPKDRFSAERLKGVDSTLKIQPAKLEDSAVYLCASSLDLPGAGEQYFGPGTRLTVT.

The CDR3 is CASGPPGAVNTGELFF. The CDR3 region has the DNA TGTGCTAGTGGTCCACCAGGGGCCGTGAACACCGGGGAGCTGTTTTTT. J is TRBJ2-2 and V is TRBV12-5; possibly TRBD1 for D (6 bases). In germline, CDR1 is LGHNT, CDR2 FRNRAP. V lost 5 bases, J lost 1 base, and 14 bases lay in between. The CDR3 covers 16 residues.

This chain connects TRBV7-2 to TRBJ1-4, with 7 bases lining up with TRBD1. The CDR3 is 16 residues long. CDR1 and CDR2 from the germline V gene are SGHTA and FQGNSA. J gave up 9 bases and V 1 base, and 11 bases lay outside the gene matches. CDR3 DNA sequence: TGTGCCAGCAGCTTAGGGGGTGGGGACAGCCGTAAAAAACTGTTTTTT. It codes for CASSLGGGDSRKKLFF.

The chain joins TRBV14 to TRBJ2-7; possibly TRBD2 for D (5 bases). Germline CDR1 and CDR2: SGHDN and FVKESK. Deletions cut 0 bases from V and 0 bases from J, with 6 bases between. The CDR3 covers 14 residues. The CDR3: CASSQETSSYEQYF. CDR3 DNA: TGTGCCAGCAGCCAAGAAACTAGCTCCTACGAGCAGTACTTC.

Points on this clone: Compared with germline, one end of the junction differs, possibly owing to a read error. This chain links TRBV6-1 with TRBJ2-7, with D uncertain. This CDR3 has 11 residues. In germline, CDR1 is MNHNS, CDR2 SASEGT. Here the CDR3 reads CASTELYEQYF. CDR3 in DNA: TGTGCCAGCACTGAACTCTACGAGCAGTACTTC.